The entry that follows covers one T cell receptor beta chain sequence. The record originates from a study of T cell changes during pregnancy in multiple sclerosis. Sequencing was performed with immunoSEQ multiplex PCR; in TCRdb, only in-frame clones are kept and a portion is missing. The data hold some 49,000 clones, with less than 95% observed a single time. CDR3 length: 16 amino acids. J was trimmed by 2 bases and V by 3 bases; bases with no gene match: 4. The germline V gene encodes CDR1 MRHNA and CDR2 SNTAGT. The V gene is TRBV6-4, the J gene TRBJ2-3; 11 nucleotides align to TRBD2. This receptor was obtained from a female donor with multiple sclerosis, enrolled in a pregnancy study. The sample consisted of CD8+ T cells from peripheral blood mononuclear cells, taken in the second trimester of pregnancy. In nucleotides, the CDR3 is TGTGCCAGCAGTGAGGCTAGCGGGGGGTTCACAGATACGCAGTATTTT. This gives the protein CASSEASGGFTDTQYF.